The sequence of this TCR beta chain was determined in a study of STAT5B mutations in CD4+ large granular lymphocyte leukemia (dated by TCRdb to between 2021 and 2024). General notes on the study: Among the healthy controls, the CDR3 'QG' motif was associated with a particular HLA allele. Flow cytometry on FACSCanto II or FACSVerse showed that the purified fractions were more than 95% pure among lymphocytes. The TCRbeta repertoires of CD4+ T-cell large granular lymphocyte leukemia patients were compared with the TCRbeta repertoires of healthy blood donors. Findings and caveats that apply to the study as a whole: Main leukemic clonotypes were private to each patient, although roughly 23% appeared at low frequency in other patients' non-leukemic repertoires. Enrichment of TRBV06-family usage was observed among the top patient clones (8/27) relative to healthy controls (2/35). Greater clonality appeared to be present in CD4-sorted patient repertoires than in healthy CD4+ repertoires, and the difference was retained after the putative leukemic clones were removed. The data were not HLA-matched, and the relatively small sample size could explain the higher clonality seen in CD4+ compared with CD8+ T-LGLL.

Concerning this clone itself: Its binding antigen is unknown. It has no much larger one-base neighbor in the sample; base qualities were not kept.

TCRbeta rearrangements were sequenced from genomic DNA using the immunoSEQ assay at survey resolution. The authors' analysis ran thus. In the TCR sequencing data, the smallest productive clonotype frequency that could be detected was 2.59 x 10-5. Only productive TCRbeta rearrangements, defined as complete and in-frame sequences, were included in the analyses. The clonality of each sample was calculated as Simpson clonality in the immunoSEQ Analyzer version 3.0. Clones were grouped by frequency into very rare, small, medium, large (1-20%) or hyperexpanded (>20%) categories. Generation probabilities were estimated with OLGA 1.2.3, V-gene circos plots were made with VDJtools, specificities were looked up in VDJdb, and CDR3 motifs were identified with GLIPH. The source is immuneACCESS, and TCRdb retained only in-frame sequences with V and J called. Part of the clones is not carried over; for the studies checked, unresolved V genes explain less than half of this, and the remainder is unexplained. V, J and clone size derive from that table, while D and trimming were established from the DNA sequence. A total of 15,000 to 25,000 clones appear in this sample, roughly 80% of them only once. The top ten clonotypes cover about 13% of the sample.

The healthy control group was made up of approximately 40 blood donors, and the Finnish Red Cross blood service supplied their buffy coats. All TCR-sequenced material derived from peripheral blood: patient blood samples and healthy donor buffy coats. Ficoll-Hypaque gradient centrifugation was used to isolate peripheral blood mononuclear cells. For the healthy controls, CD4+ cells were obtained from buffy coats by magnetic purification. The Gentra Puregene Cell and Tissue kit was used to extract genomic DNA, and a Qubit 2.0 fluorometer was used to measure the amount of genomic DNA. The CDR3 sequence holds 14 residues, the cysteine and phenylalanine included. CDR3 DNA only is kept here, 42 bases in frame from base 1. Trimming takes 7 bases from V and 1 base from J, and the germline ends sit 13 bases apart. CDR1 is given as MNHNY and CDR2 as SVGAGI, both from the germline V gene (reference sequence).

The chain is encoded by TRBV6-6 joined to TRBJ1-1, with no confidently assigned D gene. The sequencing input was CD4+ T cells from blood buffy coats. The sequence derives from a human donor in good health. The nucleotide sequence reads TGTGCCAGCATTAAAGAAGGCAGGAACACTGAAGCTTTCTTT. This is translated as CASIKEGRNTEAFF.